This is a list of T cell receptor beta chains from one sample in a study of CD8+ T cells in alopecia areata. Clones were sequenced by immunoSEQ multiplex PCR, and TCRdb holds only the in-frame ones, with some missing. The repertoire holds under 250,000 clones, with 50% to 65% as singletons. The sample in question was CD4+ T cells sorted from blood, obtained at week 0. These receptors originate from a human donor with alopecia areata. Both conserved end residues are trimmed from each CDR3.

>TRBV14
ASSQEVRGNEQF
>TRBV27
ATVLIGQGTDTQY
>TRBV13
ASSLWGGELF
>TRBV23-1
ASSQPEINRGRGDIQY
>TRBV18
ASSPAGTGAYEQY
>TRBV9
ASSVGGPPSGANVLT
>TRBV15
ATSRGQGGYGYT
>TRBV30
AWSHGTQYGYT
>TRBV29-1
SVFSGTGGYEQY
>TRBV30
AWSQTRQENTEAF
>TRBV12-5
ASGLWGAKSYEQY
>TRBV7-8
ASSSRQPGYNEQF
>TRBV4-2
ASSQDLGRERRDTQY
>TRBV5-1
ASSLADPTTDTQY
>TRBV5-1
ASSTQQGGKNIQY
>TRBV5-1
ASSTEDYYEQY
>TRBV9
ASSVEGREGGYT
>TRBV5-1
ASSLSGPYNEQF
>TRBV18
ASSPAAGEDGYT
>TRBV5-1
ASSRGQSDTEAF
>TRBV30
AWNKISGRGQETQY
>TRBV30
ATENTEAF
>TRBV29-1
SGSRTVRDEQY
>TRBV30
AWSPGQSNTEAF
>TRBV9
ASSAIPGQGQDTQY
>TRBV20-1
SAPDLNTIY
>TRBV12-5
ASGSPRMRTDTQY
>TRBV27
ASSFRGGSGKLF
>TRBV19
ASSQGGHTEAF
>TRBV7-9
ASSPTGRYGYT
>TRBV4-1
ASSRLGANTEAF
>TRBV19
ASSSTRLSSYNEQF
>TRBV27
ASSFRRAGEKLF
>TRBV5-6
ASSLLGQTNQPQH
>TRBV4-1
ASSQGDGSSYNSPLH
>TRBV5-4
ASSQDNAGAYGYT
>TRBV18
ASSRPGQGAYEQY
>TRBV5-6
ASSLGHGTGELF
>TRBV7-9
ASVQIGDSETQY
>TRBV4-1
ASSQGRASGGYEQY
>TRBV11-2
ASSATSGRFEQY
>TRBV27
ASREGQATGELF
>TRBV4-1
ASSLSLDGVTDTQY
>TRBV15
ATSREGGNQPQH
>TRBV27
ASSLLKSRGLVSPLH
>TRBV7-7
ASSLGAGNSYNEQF
>TRBV6-5
ASRPNLGGTEAF
>TRBV14
ASSQSWTSGRIYNEQF
>TRBV5-4
ASSFRVSTGGYTDTQY
>TRBV30
AWTIALSGNTIY
>TRBV4-1
ASSQDGRAGLYGYT
>TRBV5-4
ASSFDSRQPQH
>TRBV6-5
ASRNPGYGYT
>TRBV7-3
ASSLSSQGGRETQY
>TRBV4-1
ASSQEVTGTGANVLT
>TRBV25-1
ASRAWETPYGETQY
>TRBV5-1
ASSSGVVYTEAF
>TRBV5-1
ASSPVVTGTGVDYGYT